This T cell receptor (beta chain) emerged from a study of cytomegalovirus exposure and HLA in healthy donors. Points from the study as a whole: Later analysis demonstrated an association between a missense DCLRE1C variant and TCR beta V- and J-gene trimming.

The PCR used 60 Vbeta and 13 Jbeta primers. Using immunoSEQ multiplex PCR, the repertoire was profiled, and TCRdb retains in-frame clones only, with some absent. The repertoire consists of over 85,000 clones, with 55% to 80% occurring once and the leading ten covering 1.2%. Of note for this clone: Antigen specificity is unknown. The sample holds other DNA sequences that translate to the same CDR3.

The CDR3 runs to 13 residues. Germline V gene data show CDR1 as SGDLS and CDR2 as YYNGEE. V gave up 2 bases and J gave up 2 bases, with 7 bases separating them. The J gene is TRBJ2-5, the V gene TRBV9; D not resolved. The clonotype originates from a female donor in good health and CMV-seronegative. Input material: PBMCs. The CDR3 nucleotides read TGTGCCAGCAGCGTGGCAGGTCAAGAGACCCAGTACTTC. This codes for CASSVAGQETQYF.